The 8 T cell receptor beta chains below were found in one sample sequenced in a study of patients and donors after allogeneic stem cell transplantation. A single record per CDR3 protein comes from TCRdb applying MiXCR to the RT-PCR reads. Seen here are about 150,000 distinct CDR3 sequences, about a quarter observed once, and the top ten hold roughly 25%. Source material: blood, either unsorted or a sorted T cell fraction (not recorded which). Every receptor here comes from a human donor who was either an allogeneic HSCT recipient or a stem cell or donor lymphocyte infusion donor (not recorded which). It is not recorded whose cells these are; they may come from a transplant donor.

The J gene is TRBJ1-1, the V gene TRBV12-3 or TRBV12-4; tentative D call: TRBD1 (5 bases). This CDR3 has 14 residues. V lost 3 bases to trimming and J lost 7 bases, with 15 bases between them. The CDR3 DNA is TGTGCCAGCAGTTTTCGATACAGGACTCATGAAGCTTTCTTT. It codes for CASSFRYRTHEAFF.

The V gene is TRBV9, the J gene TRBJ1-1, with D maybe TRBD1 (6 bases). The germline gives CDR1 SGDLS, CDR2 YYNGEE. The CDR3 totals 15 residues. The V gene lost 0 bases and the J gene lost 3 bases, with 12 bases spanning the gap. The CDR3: CASSVAPRGDTEAFF. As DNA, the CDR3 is TGTGCCAGCAGCGTAGCCCCAAGGGGGGACACTGAAGCTTTCTTT.

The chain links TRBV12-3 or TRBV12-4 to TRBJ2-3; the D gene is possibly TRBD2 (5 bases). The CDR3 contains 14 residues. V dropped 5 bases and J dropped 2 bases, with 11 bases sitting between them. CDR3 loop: CASSPGLPTDTQYF. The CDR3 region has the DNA TGTGCCAGCAGTCCTGGACTCCCCACAGATACGCAGTATTTT.

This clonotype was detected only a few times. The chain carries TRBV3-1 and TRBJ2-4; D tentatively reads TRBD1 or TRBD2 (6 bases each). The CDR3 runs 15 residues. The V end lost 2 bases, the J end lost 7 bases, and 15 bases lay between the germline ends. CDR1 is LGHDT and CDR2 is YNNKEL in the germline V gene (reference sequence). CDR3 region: CASSQSRGRINIQYF. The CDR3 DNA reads TGTGCCAGCAGCCAATCCCGGGGGCGGATTAACATTCAGTACTTC.

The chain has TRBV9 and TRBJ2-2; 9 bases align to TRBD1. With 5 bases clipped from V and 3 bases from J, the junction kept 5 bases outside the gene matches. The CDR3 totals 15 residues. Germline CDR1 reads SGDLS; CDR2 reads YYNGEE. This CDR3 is CASSDRDRDTGELFF. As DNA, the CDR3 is TGTGCCAGCAGTGACCGGGACAGGGACACCGGGGAGCTGTTTTTT.

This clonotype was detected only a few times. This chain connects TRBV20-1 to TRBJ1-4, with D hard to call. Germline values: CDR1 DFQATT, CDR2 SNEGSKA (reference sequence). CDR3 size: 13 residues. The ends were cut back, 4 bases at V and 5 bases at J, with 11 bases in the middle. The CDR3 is CSAMGDGNEKLFF. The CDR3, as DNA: TGCAGTGCTATGGGTGACGGCAATGAAAAACTGTTTTTT.

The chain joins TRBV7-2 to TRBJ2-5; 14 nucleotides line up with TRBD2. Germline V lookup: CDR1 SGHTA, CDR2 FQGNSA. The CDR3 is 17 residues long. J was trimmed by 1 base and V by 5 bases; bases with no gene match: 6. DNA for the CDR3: TGTGCCAGCAGCCCCGGGACTAGCGGGGGCTTCCAAGAGACCCAGTACTTC. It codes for CASSPGTSGGFQETQYF.

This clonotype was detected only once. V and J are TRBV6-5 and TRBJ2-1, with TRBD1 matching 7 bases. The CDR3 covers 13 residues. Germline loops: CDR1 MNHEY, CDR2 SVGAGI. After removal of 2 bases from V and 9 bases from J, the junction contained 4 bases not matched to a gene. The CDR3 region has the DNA TGTGCCAGCAGTTACGGACAGGTTGGTGAGCAGTTCTTC. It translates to CASSYGQVGEQFF.